The 3 T cell receptor beta chains below come from one sample, sequenced in a study of cytomegalovirus exposure and HLA in healthy donors. It was with 60 Vbeta and 13 Jbeta primers that the PCR ran. TCRdb's table, derived via immunoSEQ multiplex PCR, lists solely in-frame clones and lacks some. In the table there are about 150,000 clones, around two thirds of which are singletons. The sequenced sample consisted of PBMCs. These receptors were collected from a woman aged 18-29 years in good health and CMV-seronegative.

The chain has TRBV18 and TRBJ2-1, with TRBD1 matching over 10 bases. V gave up 6 bases and J gave up 8 bases; unmatched junction bases: 7. This CDR3 has 14 amino acids. The V gene's germline CDR1 is KGHSH and CDR2 LQKENI. In nucleotides, the CDR3 is TGTGCCAGCTCCCCGGGACAGGGGTTAGATGAGCAGTTCTTC. Protein product: CASSPGQGLDEQFF.

This rearrangement joins TRBV9 to TRBJ2-6, with no clear D. Looked up from germline, CDR1 is SGDLS and CDR2 is YYNGEE. This CDR3 region has 16 residues. V dropped 0 bases and J dropped 0 bases, with 7 bases sitting between them. The CDR3 loop is CASSVAASSGANVLTF. The CDR3, as DNA: TGTGCCAGCAGCGTAGCTGCTAGCTCTGGGGCCAACGTCCTGACTTTC.

The rearrangement uses TRBV5-1 and TRBJ1-1, with 10 nucleotides matching TRBD1. Germline V gene sequence: CDR1 SGHRS, CDR2 YFSETQ. The CDR3 length is 18 residues. V shed 4 bases and J 4 bases; nucleotides not matched to a gene: 16. The CDR3 DNA is TGCGCCAGCAGCAAATCGGTGAGGGACAGGGGTCTGGGCACTGAAGCTTTCTTT. Its translation is CASSKSVRDRGLGTEAFF.